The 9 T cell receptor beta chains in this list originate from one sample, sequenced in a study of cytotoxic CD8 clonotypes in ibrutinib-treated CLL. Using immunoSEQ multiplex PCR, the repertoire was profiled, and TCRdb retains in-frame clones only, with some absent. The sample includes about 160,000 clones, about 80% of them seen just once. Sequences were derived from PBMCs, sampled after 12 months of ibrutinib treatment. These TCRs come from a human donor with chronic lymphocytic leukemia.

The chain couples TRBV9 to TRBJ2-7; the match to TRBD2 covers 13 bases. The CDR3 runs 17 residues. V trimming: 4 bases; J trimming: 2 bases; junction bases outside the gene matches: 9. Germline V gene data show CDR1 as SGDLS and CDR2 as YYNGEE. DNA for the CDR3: TGTGCCAGCAGCCCGTGGACTAGCGGGGGAGCGGCCTACGAGCAGTACTTC. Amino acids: CASSPWTSGGAAYEQYF.

CDR3 sequence: CASRKSGTGVSGNTIYF. The DNA of the CDR3 is TGTGCCAGCAGAAAATCCGGGACAGGGGTTTCTGGAAACACCATATATTTT. This chain connects TRBV7-8 to TRBJ1-3; 10 bases agree with TRBD1. This CDR3 comprises 17 residues. CDR1 and CDR2 (germline): SGHVS, FQNEAQ. V dropped 6 bases and J dropped 1; count of bases not matched to a gene: 9.

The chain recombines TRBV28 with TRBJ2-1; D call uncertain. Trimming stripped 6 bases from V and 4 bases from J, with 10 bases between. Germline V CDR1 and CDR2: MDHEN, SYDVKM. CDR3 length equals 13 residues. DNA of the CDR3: TGTGCCAGCAGGCCTCCCCATTACAATGAGCAGTTCTTC. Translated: CASRPPHYNEQFF.

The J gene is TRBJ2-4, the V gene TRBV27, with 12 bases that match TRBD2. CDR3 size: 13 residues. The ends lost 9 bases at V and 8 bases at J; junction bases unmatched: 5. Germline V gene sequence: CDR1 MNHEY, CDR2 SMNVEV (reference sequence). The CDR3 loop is CASRLAGAYIQYF. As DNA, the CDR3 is TGTGCCAGTCGACTAGCGGGGGCTTACATTCAGTACTTC.

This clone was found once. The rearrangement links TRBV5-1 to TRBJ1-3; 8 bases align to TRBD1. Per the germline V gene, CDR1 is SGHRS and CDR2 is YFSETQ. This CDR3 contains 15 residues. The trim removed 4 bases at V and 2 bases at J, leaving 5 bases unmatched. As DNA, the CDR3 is TGCGCCAGCAGCACCGGACAGGGAACTGGAAACACCATATATTTT. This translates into CASSTGQGTGNTIYF.

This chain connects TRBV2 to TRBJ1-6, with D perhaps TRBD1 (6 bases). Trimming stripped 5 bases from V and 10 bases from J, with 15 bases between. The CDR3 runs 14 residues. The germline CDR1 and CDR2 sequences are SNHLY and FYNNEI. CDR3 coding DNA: TGTGCCAGCAGTCTCGGGGGCGCGAGCTCACCCCTCCACTTT. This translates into CASSLGGASSPLHF.

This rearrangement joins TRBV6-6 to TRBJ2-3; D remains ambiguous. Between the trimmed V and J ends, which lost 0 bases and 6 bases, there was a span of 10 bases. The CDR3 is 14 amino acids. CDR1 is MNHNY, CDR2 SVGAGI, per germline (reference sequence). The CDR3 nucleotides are TGTGCCAGCAGTTACTCGAAGTCCGTCGATACGCAGTATTTT. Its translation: CASSYSKSVDTQYF.

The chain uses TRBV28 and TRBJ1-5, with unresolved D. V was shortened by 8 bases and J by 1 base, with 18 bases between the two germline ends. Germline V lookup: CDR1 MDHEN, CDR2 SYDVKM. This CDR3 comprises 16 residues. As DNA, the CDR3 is TGTGCCAGCGCACCTACCCACGACACGAGCAATCAGCCCCAGCATTTT. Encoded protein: CASAPTHDTSNQPQHF.

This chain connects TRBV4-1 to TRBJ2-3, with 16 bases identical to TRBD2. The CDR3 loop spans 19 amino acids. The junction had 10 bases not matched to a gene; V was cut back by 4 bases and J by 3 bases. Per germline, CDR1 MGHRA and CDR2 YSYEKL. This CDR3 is CASSRRGTSGGAWTDTQYF. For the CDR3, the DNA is TGCGCCAGCAGCCGCCGCGGGACTAGCGGGGGGGCCTGGACAGATACGCAGTATTTT.